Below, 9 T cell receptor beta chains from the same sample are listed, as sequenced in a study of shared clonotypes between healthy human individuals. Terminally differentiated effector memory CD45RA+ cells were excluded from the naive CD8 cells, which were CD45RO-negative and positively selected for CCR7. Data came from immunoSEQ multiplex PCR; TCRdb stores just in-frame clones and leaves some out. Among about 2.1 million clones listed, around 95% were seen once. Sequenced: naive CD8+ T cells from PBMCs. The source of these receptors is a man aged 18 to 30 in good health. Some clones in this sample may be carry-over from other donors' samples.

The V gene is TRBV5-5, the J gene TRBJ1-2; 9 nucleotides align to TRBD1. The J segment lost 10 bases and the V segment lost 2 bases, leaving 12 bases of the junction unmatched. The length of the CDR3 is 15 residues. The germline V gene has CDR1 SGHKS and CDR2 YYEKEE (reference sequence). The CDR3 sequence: CASSLIFPGQGAYTF. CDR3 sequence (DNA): TGTGCCAGCAGCTTAATATTCCCGGGACAGGGCGCCTACACCTTC.

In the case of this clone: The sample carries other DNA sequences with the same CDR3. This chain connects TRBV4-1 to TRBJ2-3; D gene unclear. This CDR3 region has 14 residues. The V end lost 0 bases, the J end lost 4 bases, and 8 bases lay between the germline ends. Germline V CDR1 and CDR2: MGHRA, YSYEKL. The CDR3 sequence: CASSQDGSADTQYF. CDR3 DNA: TGCGCCAGCAGCCAAGATGGATCCGCAGATACGCAGTATTTT.

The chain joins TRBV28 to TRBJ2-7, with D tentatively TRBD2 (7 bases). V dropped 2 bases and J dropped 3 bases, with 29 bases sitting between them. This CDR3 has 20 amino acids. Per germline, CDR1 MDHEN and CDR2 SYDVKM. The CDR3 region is CASSLIPGLAERGGYYEQYF. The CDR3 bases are TGTGCCAGCAGTTTAATACCCGGGCTAGCGGAAAGGGGGGGCTACTACGAGCAGTACTTC.

As DNA, the CDR3 is TGTGCCAGCAGCGTAGGGGTAGCGGGAAATTCAGGGACCCAGTACTTC. Residues: CASSVGVAGNSGTQYF. The rearrangement joins TRBV9 to TRBJ2-5; 8 positions match TRBD2. The junction had 11 bases not matched to a gene; V was cut back by 0 bases and J by 7 bases. The CDR3 has 16 residues. Germline CDR1 reads SGDLS; CDR2 reads YYNGEE.

The CDR3 region has the DNA TGCAGCGTTAGGAGCGGTGAAGCTTTCTTT. Its protein is CSVRSGEAFF. This sequence joins TRBV29-1 and TRBJ1-1; D remains unclear. CDR1 is SQVTM, CDR2 ANQGSEA, per germline. The V end lost 5 bases, the J end lost 7 bases, and 8 bases lay between the germline ends. This CDR3 region has 10 residues. Using reference TRBV29-1 and TRBJ1-1 for the parts outside the CDR3, the full variable domain is SAVISQKPSRDICQRGTSLTIQCQVDSQVTMMFWYRQQPGQSLTLIATANQGSEATYESGFVIDKFPISRPNLTFSTLTVSNMSPEDSSIYLCSVRSGEAFFGQGTRLTVV.

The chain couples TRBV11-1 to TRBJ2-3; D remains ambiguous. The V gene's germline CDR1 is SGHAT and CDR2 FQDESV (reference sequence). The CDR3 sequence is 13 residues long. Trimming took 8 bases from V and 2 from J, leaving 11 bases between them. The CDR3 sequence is CASLKISTDTQYF. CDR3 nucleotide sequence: TGTGCCAGCCTTAAGATCTCCACAGATACGCAGTATTTT.

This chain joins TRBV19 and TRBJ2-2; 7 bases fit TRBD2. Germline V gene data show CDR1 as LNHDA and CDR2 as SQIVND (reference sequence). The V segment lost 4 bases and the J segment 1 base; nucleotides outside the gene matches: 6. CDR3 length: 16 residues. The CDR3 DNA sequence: TGTGCCAGTAGTACCCTTTCGGGAGGGAACACCGGGGAGCTGTTTTTT. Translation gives CASSTLSGGNTGELFF.

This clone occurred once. CDR3 region: CATSRSGTRNQPQHF. CDR3 sequence (DNA): TGTGCCACCAGCAGATCCGGGACACGCAATCAGCCCCAGCATTTT. This rearrangement joins TRBV15 to TRBJ1-5; D may be TRBD1 (6 bases). The CDR3 runs to 15 residues. V lost 2 bases to trimming and J lost 2 bases, with 10 bases between them. Germline CDR1 and CDR2: LNHNV and YYDKDF (reference sequence). The full variable domain, with the rest looked up from reference TRBV15 and TRBJ1-5, is DAMVIQNPRYQVTQFGKPVTLSCSQTLNHNVMYWYQQKSSQAPKLLFHYYDKDFNNEADTPDNFQSRRPNTSFCFLDIRSPGLGDTAMYLCATSRSGTRNQPQHFGDGTRLSIL.

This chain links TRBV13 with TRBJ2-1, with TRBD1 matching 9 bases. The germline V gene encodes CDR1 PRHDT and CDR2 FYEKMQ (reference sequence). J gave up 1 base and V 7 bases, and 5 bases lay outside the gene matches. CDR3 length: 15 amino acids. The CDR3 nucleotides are TGTGCCAGCACCCCAGACAGGGGGTCCTACAATGAGCAGTTCTTC. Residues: CASTPDRGSYNEQFF.